Below, 25 T cell receptor beta chains from the same sample are listed, as sequenced in a study of blood T cells in healthy people across ages. A second PCR, run for roughly 7 to 12 cycles, used a sample-barcoded 5' primer plus a J-beta primer mix. TCRdb fed the 5' RACE reads into MiXCR, producing one record per CDR3 protein. Here the sample spans some 1.7 million distinct CDR3 sequences, 28% being singletons. The sequencing input was blood. These receptors all come from a woman aged 25-40 years in good health.

This clonotype was observed a handful of times. This rearrangement joins TRBV29-1 to TRBJ1-1, with a possible D match to TRBD1 (6 bases). Trimming left V 3 bases short and J 7 bases short, with 18 bases between. Germline V gives CDR1 SQVTM, CDR2 ANQGSEA. The CDR3 consists of 14 residues. The CDR3 reads CSVEIGQRQLEAFF. The CDR3 DNA reads as TGCAGCGTTGAGATAGGACAGCGGCAGCTTGAAGCTTTCTTT.

The chain couples TRBV6-2 or TRBV6-3 to TRBJ2-7; TRBD2 might be the D (5 bases). From germline, CDR1 is MNHEY and CDR2 SVGEGT. The CDR3 runs to 15 residues. V was clipped by 4 bases and J by 6 bases, with 19 bases between them. The CDR3 spells CASSFSVIEGLEQYF. CDR3 nucleotides: TGTGCCAGCAGTTTCTCAGTTATCGAGGGCCTCGAGCAGTACTTC.

Ten or more counts support this clonotype. The V and J genes are TRBV27 and TRBJ2-7; D gene ambiguous. The V end lost 0 bases, the J end lost 6 bases, and 9 bases lay between the germline ends. The CDR3 totals 13 residues. Germline-derived CDR1 and CDR2 are MNHEY and SMNVEV (reference sequence). The CDR3, as DNA: TGTGCCAGCAGTTTATCCGGAGATTTCGAGCAGTACTTC. Translation gives CASSLSGDFEQYF.

The rearrangement joins TRBV7-2 to TRBJ1-5, with TRBD1 as a possible D gene (5 bases). CDR3 size: 14 residues. Germline CDR1 SGHTA, CDR2 FQGNSA. The V and J ends lost 0 bases and 8 bases respectively, with 11 bases between them. CDR3 region: CASSLAPTVEPQHF. DNA of the CDR3: TGTGCCAGCAGCTTAGCCCCGACAGTCGAGCCCCAGCATTTT.

J is TRBJ2-3 and V is TRBV5-5; TRBD2 aligns across 14 bases. Per germline, CDR1 SGHKS and CDR2 YYEKEE (reference sequence). This CDR3 is 18 amino acids long. J lost 1 base, V lost 4 bases, and 8 bases had no gene match. The CDR3 loop reads CASSGTSGGQPGTDTQYF. CDR3 bases: TGTGCCAGCAGCGGGACTAGCGGGGGCCAACCCGGCACAGATACGCAGTATTTT.

The V call is TRBV5-1, the J call TRBJ1-1; TRBD1 aligns across 9 bases. The junction had 8 bases not matched to a gene; V was cut back by 4 bases and J by 1 base. CDR1 SGHRS and CDR2 YFSETQ come from the germline V gene. This CDR3 is built from 16 residues. CDR3 region: CASSRTGVLQNTEAFF. The CDR3, as DNA: TGCGCCAGCAGCCGGACAGGGGTGTTACAGAACACTGAAGCTTTCTTT.

Ten or more counts support this clonotype. The chain couples TRBV6-2 or TRBV6-3 to TRBJ2-7; tentative D call: TRBD2 (5 bases). Trimming removed 8 bases at V and 2 bases at J, with 16 bases between. Germline V gives CDR1 MNHEY, CDR2 SVGEGT. This CDR3 spans 14 amino acids. In DNA form, the CDR3 reads TGTGCCAGCCGGAGGCTAGAGGTAACCTACGAGCAGTACTTC. Protein product: CASRRLEVTYEQYF.

This clonotype was seen repeatedly, ten times or more. J is TRBJ2-7 and V is TRBV20-1, with 9 positions matching TRBD2. J was trimmed by 7 bases and V by 0 bases; bases with no gene match: 10. CDR1 is DFQATT, CDR2 SNEGSKA, per germline (reference sequence). This CDR3 has 15 residues. The CDR3 DNA reads TGCAGTGCTAGAGATTATACAGCGGGGGGCGGAGAGCAGTACTTC. This translates into CSARDYTAGGGEQYF.

V and J are TRBV2 and TRBJ2-7, with TRBD1 identical over 8 bases. V lost 10 bases to trimming and J lost 1 base; unmatched junction nucleotides: 6. The CDR3 has 13 amino acids. Germline-derived CDR1 and CDR2 are SNHLY and FYNNEI. CDR3 bases: TGTGCCACCCCTGGGACAGGTTCCTACGAGCAGTACTTC. It translates to CATPGTGSYEQYF.

The rearrangement joins TRBV10-3 to TRBJ2-5; D might be TRBD1 (7 bases). Germline CDR1 reads ENHRY; CDR2 reads SYGVKD. The CDR3 consists of 13 residues. V gave up 10 bases and J gave up 3 bases, with 15 bases separating them. For the CDR3, the DNA is TGTGCCACCGCGGGGACAGAGAAAGAGACCCAGTACTTC. This translates into CATAGTEKETQYF.

The V gene is TRBV5-1, the J gene TRBJ2-3; a weak D match, TRBD2 (6 bases). This CDR3 has 14 residues. CDR1 is SGHRS, CDR2 YFSETQ, per germline. The V and J ends lost 6 bases and 1 base respectively, with 12 bases between them. The CDR3 is CASTYGGGTDTQYF. The CDR3 coding sequence is TGCGCCAGCACCTACGGAGGGGGCACAGATACGCAGTATTTT.

The chain has TRBV20-1 and TRBJ1-5; D gene ambiguous. Trimming cost V 1 base and J 2 bases, with 12 bases left between them. This CDR3 has 15 residues. CDR1 and CDR2 from the germline V gene are DFQATT and SNEGSKA (reference sequence). CDR3 loop: CSARGLGFGNQPQHF. Written as DNA, the CDR3 is TGCAGTGCTAGAGGCTTAGGGTTTGGCAATCAGCCCCAGCATTTT.

The chain has TRBV19 and TRBJ1-4; D gene unclear. V shed 9 bases and J shed 6 bases, with 8 bases lying between them. Germline assignment: CDR1 LNHDA and CDR2 SQIVND (reference sequence). This CDR3 spans 11 amino acids. CDR3 protein: CASRSYEKLFF. In DNA form, the CDR3 reads TGTGCCAGCCGTTCGTATGAAAAACTGTTTTTT.

The chain carries TRBV20-1 and TRBJ2-5, with a tentative D call TRBD1 (5 bases). The length of the CDR3 is 13 residues. The V end lost 1 base, the J end lost 5 bases, and 11 bases lay between the germline ends. Germline V CDR1 and CDR2: DFQATT, SNEGSKA (reference sequence). The CDR3 nucleotides read TGCAGTGCTAGAGTAAGGGGTGGGGAGACCCAGTACTTC. Its protein is CSARVRGGETQYF.

This chain joins TRBV4-1 and TRBJ2-1, with 10 bases fitting TRBD2. This CDR3 spans 15 amino acids. Losses at the gene ends were 1 base for V and 9 bases for J; bases not matched to a gene: 6. Germline-derived CDR1 and CDR2 are MGHRA and YSYEKL. Here the CDR3 DNA reads TGCGCCAGCAGCCAAGCAAGCGGGGGGGCCGCTGAGCAGTTCTTC. Translating gives CASSQASGGAAEQFF.

This clonotype was recorded a few times. The rearrangement joins TRBV10-2 to TRBJ2-3; D is undetermined. The CDR3 contains 12 residues. Germline CDR1 reads WSHSY; CDR2 reads SAAADI. V lost 3 bases to trimming and J lost 5 bases, with 6 bases between them. This CDR3 is CASSDWEDTQYF. The CDR3 nucleotides are TGCGCCAGCAGTGATTGGGAAGATACGCAGTATTTT.

This clonotype occurred once. One end of the junction varies from germline; a read error may be responsible. V gene TRBV7-3 combines with J gene TRBJ2-1; D ambiguous. Germline lookup yields CDR1 SGHTA and CDR2 FQGTGA. This CDR3 is 12 amino acids long. The CDR3 here is CTSSSSEGEQFF. Written as DNA, the CDR3 is TGTACCAGCAGCTCCAGTGAAGGAGAGCAGTTCTTC.

Comments on this clonotype: This clone may be a read error of a much larger clone one base away. This chain connects TRBV13 to TRBJ2-4; 11 bases fit TRBD2. CDR3 length: 17 residues. V dropped 5 bases and J dropped 13; count of bases not matched to a gene: 19. CDR1 PRHDT and CDR2 FYEKMQ come from the germline V gene (reference sequence). CDR3 sequence: CASSPPSLAGANNEQYF. The CDR3 DNA is TGTGCCAGCAGCCCGCCCTCACTAGCGGGGGCGAACAATGAGCAGTACTTC.

There are a few counts of this clonotype. The CDR3 protein is CASSPSGRTINEQFF. DNA of the CDR3: TGTGCCAGCAGCCCTAGCGGGAGGACCATTAATGAGCAGTTCTTC. The chain employs TRBV7-7 and TRBJ2-1, with TRBD2 matching over 11 bases. The CDR3 spans 15 residues. J lost 7 bases, V lost 5 bases, and 7 bases had no gene match. Germline CDR1 reads SSHAT; CDR2 reads FNYEAQ (reference sequence).

The chain combines TRBV10-3 with TRBJ2-7; TRBD1 is a possible D gene (6 bases). Trimming shortened V by 2 bases and J by 3 bases, and 11 bases separated the two germline ends. The CDR3 loop spans 14 amino acids. The germline CDR1 and CDR2 sequences are ENHRY and SYGVKD. The CDR3 bases are TGTGCCATCAGTGAGACCTTGGACAGCTACGAGCAGTACTTC. Translation gives CAISETLDSYEQYF.

The chain carries TRBV28 and TRBJ2-7; 10 bases are shared with TRBD2. CDR3 length: 14 amino acids. Germline V CDR1 and CDR2: MDHEN, SYDVKM. The V segment lost 5 bases and the J segment 2 bases; nucleotides outside the gene matches: 3. This chain's CDR3 is CASSGTSDAYEQYF. In DNA form, the CDR3 reads TGTGCCAGCAGTGGGACTAGCGATGCCTACGAGCAGTACTTC.

As for this clonotype: A much more abundant neighbour one base away suggests this may be a read error. This rearrangement joins TRBV29-1 to TRBJ1-4; D ambiguous. CDR3 length: 13 amino acids. Per germline, CDR1 SQVTM and CDR2 ANQGSEA. Written as DNA, the CDR3 is TGCAGCGTTTTACCCGCAACTAATGGAAAACTGTTTTTT. It codes for CSVLPATNGKLFF.

The chain is built from TRBV12-5 and TRBJ2-7; 10 bases fit TRBD1. Looked up from germline, CDR1 is LGHNT and CDR2 is FRNRAP. Unmatched junction bases numbered 9, after V lost 5 bases and J lost 2 bases. CDR3 length: 16 residues. The CDR3 reads CASGVLRGQGAYEQYF. CDR3 nucleotide sequence: TGTGCTAGTGGTGTCCTGCGTGGACAGGGGGCCTACGAGCAGTACTTC.

The chain uses TRBV20-1 and TRBJ2-7; possible D gene TRBD2, 6 bases. CDR3 size: 14 residues. Germline V lookup: CDR1 DFQATT, CDR2 SNEGSKA (reference sequence). V lost 5 bases and J 6 bases, leaving 20 bases between the germline ends. The CDR3 bases are TGCAGTGCTGATTCCGGGACTGGCTTGGCCGAGCAGTACTTC. Translated: CSADSGTGLAEQYF.

Note on this clonotype: A much larger clonotype is one base distant, so this may be a read error. The J gene is TRBJ2-5, the V gene TRBV29-1; possible D gene TRBD1, 5 bases. The J call may be wrong; the DNA end is better matched by TRBJ2-7. The germline CDR1 and CDR2 sequences are SQVTM and ANQGSEA. This CDR3 region has 15 residues. The CDR3 DNA sequence: TGCAGCGTTGAAGGTAGAGGCTTGAAAGGGGACGAGCAGTACTTC. This gives the protein CSVEGRGLKGDEQYF.